These 21 T cell receptor beta chains were sequenced from one sample in a study of cytomegalovirus exposure and HLA in healthy donors. Method: immunoSEQ multiplex PCR; TCRdb's copy keeps in-frame clones and lacks some. The repertoire holds tens of thousands of clones, 85% to 95% seen once, with nearly 0.7% in the top ten. The sequenced sample consisted of PBMCs. The receptors were sampled from a woman in her late teens or twenties in good health and CMV-seronegative.

With respect to this clone: One end of the junction is discordant with germline, which a read error may explain. Other DNA sequences of this sample code for an identical CDR3. This rearrangement joins TRBV27 to TRBJ2-7; TRBD2 is a possible D gene (6 bases). Germline lookup yields CDR1 MNHEY and CDR2 SMNVEV (reference sequence). This CDR3 has 15 residues. The CDR3, as DNA: TGTGCCAGCAGTCTATCCGGGACTGGGGCCTACGAGCAGTACTTC. It translates to CASSLSGTGAYEQYF.

This clone was seen a single time. The chain employs TRBV27 and TRBJ1-5; maybe TRBD1 (5 bases). This CDR3 has 15 amino acids. Between the trimmed V and J ends, which lost 7 bases and 4 bases, there was a span of 17 bases. Germline lookup yields CDR1 MNHEY and CDR2 SMNVEV (reference sequence). CDR3 loop: CASTPLGLGNQPQHF. CDR3 bases: TGTGCCAGCACCCCCCTGGGGCTCGGGAATCAGCCCCAGCATTTT.

V is TRBV11-2 and J is TRBJ1-4, with TRBD1 as a possible D gene (6 bases). The germline V and J ends were trimmed by 2 bases and 4 bases, with 11 bases remaining between them. This CDR3 region has 15 residues. Per the germline V gene, CDR1 is SGHAT and CDR2 is FQNNGV. CDR3 bases: TGTGCCAGCAGCTTAACGGGACAAGTTAATGAAAAACTGTTTTTT. This gives the protein CASSLTGQVNEKLFF.

V usage is TRBV5-6 and J usage is TRBJ1-5; 8 nucleotides line up with TRBD1. The trim removed 4 bases at V and 5 bases at J, leaving 8 bases unmatched. CDR3 length: 15 residues. CDR1 and CDR2 from the germline V gene are SGHDT and YYEEEE. CDR3 sequence (DNA): TGTGCCAGCAGCCTTGGACAGGGAGTGGATCAGCCCCAGCATTTT. Its protein product is CASSLGQGVDQPQHF.

The CDR3: CASSRWTGSGANVLTF. The CDR3, as DNA: TGTGCCAGCAGTAGATGGACAGGGTCTGGGGCCAACGTCCTGACTTTC. V and J are TRBV27 and TRBJ2-6; TRBD1 agrees at 8 bases. V was clipped by 5 bases and J by 1 base; unmatched bases: 4. The CDR3 length is 16 residues. Per the germline V gene, CDR1 is MNHEY and CDR2 is SMNVEV (reference sequence).

The chain combines TRBV29-1 with TRBJ2-1; 13 positions agree with TRBD2. This CDR3 has 18 amino acids. J gave up 1 base and V 4 bases, and 10 bases lay outside the gene matches. Looked up from germline, CDR1 is SQVTM and CDR2 is ANQGSEA. CDR3 in DNA: TGCAGCGTTGTAACTAGCGGGGGGGCTAGAGGATCCTACAATGAGCAGTTCTTC. Protein sequence: CSVVTSGGARGSYNEQFF.

In its sample, this clone was seen once. This chain uses TRBV11-3 with TRBJ1-1; D is unclear. The CDR3 spans 12 residues. Per the germline V gene, CDR1 is SGHNT and CDR2 is YENEEA. The V end lost 0 bases, the J end lost 5 bases, and 4 bases lay between the germline ends. In DNA form, the CDR3 reads TGTGCCAGCAGCTTAGACGCGACTGAAGCTTTCTTT. As protein: CASSLDATEAFF.

This clone occurred once. The same CDR3 also results from other DNA sequences found in this sample. The chain has TRBV20-1 and TRBJ2-7, with 7 positions matching TRBD2. The CDR3 is made up of 11 amino acids. The J segment lost 4 bases and the V segment lost 6 bases, leaving 3 bases of the junction unmatched. Looked up from germline, CDR1 is DFQATT and CDR2 is SNEGSKA (reference sequence). In nucleotides, the CDR3 is TGCAGTGCATTACTAGCGTACGAGCAGTACTTC. Translation gives CSALLAYEQYF.

The genes are TRBV6-5 and TRBJ2-1; 8 bases fit TRBD1. Germline CDR1 reads MNHEY; CDR2 reads SVGAGI. V gave up 5 bases and J gave up 8 bases; unmatched junction bases: 5. This CDR3 region has 13 residues. CDR3 region: CASSPQGADEQFF. Written as DNA, the CDR3 is TGTGCCAGCAGTCCTCAGGGGGCCGATGAGCAGTTCTTC.

The rearrangement joins TRBV7-6 to TRBJ2-1; no clear D gene. V was clipped by 8 bases and J by 0 bases, with 14 bases between them. The CDR3 contains 15 residues. The germline V gene has CDR1 SGHVS and CDR2 FNYEAQ. The CDR3 loop is CASALGPSSYNEQFF. Written as DNA, the CDR3 is TGTGCCAGCGCTCTCGGTCCAAGCTCCTACAATGAGCAGTTCTTC. The whole variable domain, remainder taken from reference TRBV7-6 and TRBJ2-1, is GAGVSQSPRYKVTKRGQDVALRCDPISGHVSLYWYRQALGQGPEFLTYFNYEAQQDKSGLPNDRFSAERPEGSISTLTIQRTEQRDSAMYRCASALGPSSYNEQFFGPGTRLTVL.

The V and J genes are TRBV10-2 and TRBJ2-1; D is perhaps TRBD1 (6 bases). CDR1 is WSHSY, CDR2 SAAADI, per germline. CDR3 length: 14 residues. The V and J ends lost 5 bases and 5 bases respectively, with 13 bases between them. The CDR3 DNA reads as TGCGCCAGCAGTCAGGGGTTGAGGAACAATGAGCAGTTCTTC. Translating it yields CASSQGLRNNEQFF.

This chain uses TRBV5-1 with TRBJ1-1; a possible D gene is TRBD1 (5 bases). This CDR3 comprises 16 residues. The germline V gene has CDR1 SGHRS and CDR2 YFSETQ. The V end was cut by 0 bases, the J end by 0 bases, with 12 bases between. DNA for the CDR3: TGCGCCAGCAGCTTGGTATCTACAGGAATGAACACTGAAGCTTTCTTT. Translated: CASSLVSTGMNTEAFF.

V usage is TRBV6-4 and J usage is TRBJ2-2, with D perhaps matching TRBD1 (6 bases). With 0 bases removed from V and 2 bases from J, the gap between germline ends came to 7 bases. The CDR3 is 15 residues long. CDR1 is MRHNA and CDR2 is SNTAGT in the germline V gene. The CDR3 sequence is CASSDSGQNTGELFF. The CDR3 DNA follows: TGTGCCAGCAGTGACTCGGGACAAAACACCGGGGAGCTGTTTTTT.

The V call is TRBV7-9, the J call TRBJ1-1; TRBD1 might be the D (5 bases). This CDR3 is built from 14 residues. With 5 bases removed from V and 0 bases from J, the gap between germline ends came to 10 bases. Per the germline V gene, CDR1 is SEHNR and CDR2 is FQNEAQ (reference sequence). The CDR3 protein is CASSRDSMNTEAFF. CDR3 sequence (DNA): TGTGCCAGCAGCCGCGACAGCATGAACACTGAAGCTTTCTTT.

The sample holds a few counts of this clone. The genes are TRBV4-3 and TRBJ2-1; 7 bases agree with TRBD1. The CDR3 spans 14 residues. With 1 base clipped from V and 4 bases from J, the junction kept 1 base outside the gene matches. Germline loops: CDR1 LGHNA, CDR2 YSLEER. This chain's CDR3 is CASSQGTGYNEQFF. The CDR3 coding sequence is TGCGCCAGCAGCCAAGGGACAGGTTACAATGAGCAGTTCTTC.

This clone appeared once. V usage is TRBV4-3 and J usage is TRBJ2-2; D is unclear. With 0 bases removed from V and 6 bases from J, the gap between germline ends came to 11 bases. CDR3 size: 15 residues. CDR1 is LGHNA, CDR2 YSLEER, per germline. The CDR3 sequence: CASSQEVRVAGELFF. The DNA of the CDR3 is TGCGCCAGCAGCCAAGAGGTCCGGGTTGCCGGGGAGCTGTTTTTT.

The rearrangement joins TRBV27 to TRBJ2-3; 7 bases map to TRBD2. The CDR3 extends over 14 amino acids. Trimming removed 5 bases from V and 7 bases from J; junction bases left unmatched: 9. Germline loops: CDR1 MNHEY, CDR2 SMNVEV (reference sequence). CDR3: CASSLSSGGHTQYF. The CDR3 DNA reads TGTGCCAGCAGTCTTTCCTCGGGGGGTCATACGCAGTATTTT.

This clone appeared a single time. This chain joins TRBV4-3 and TRBJ1-1; D may be TRBD1 (5 bases). CDR1 and CDR2 (germline): LGHNA, YSLEER. The V end lost 0 bases, the J end lost 6 bases, and 11 bases lay between the germline ends. This CDR3 spans 14 amino acids. The CDR3 region has the DNA TGCGCCAGCAGCCAAGATCTGGTGACAGCTGAAGCTTTCTTT. Encoded protein: CASSQDLVTAEAFF.

The V call is TRBV6-4, the J call TRBJ1-4; TRBD1 might be the D (6 bases). Germline V lookup: CDR1 MRHNA, CDR2 SNTAGT. This CDR3 has 19 residues. V was shortened by 2 bases and J by 7 bases, with 26 bases between the two germline ends. The CDR3 DNA reads TGTGCCAGCAGTGACCTCCTCGGGGGGCGCACGTTGTGGGGTGAAAAACTGTTTTTT. Its translation: CASSDLLGGRTLWGEKLFF.

This clone has only a few counts. The chain couples TRBV30 to TRBJ2-7; tentative D call: TRBD2 (5 bases). Trimming pared 2 bases from V and 6 bases from J, leaving 20 bases between. The germline CDR1 and CDR2 sequences are GTSNPN and SVGIG (reference sequence). This CDR3 comprises 15 residues. The CDR3 here is CAWSIGIVPTSEQYF. In DNA, the CDR3 is TGTGCCTGGAGTATCGGGATCGTTCCTACATCCGAGCAGTACTTC.

The chain couples TRBV6-5 to TRBJ1-2; 7 positions match TRBD1. From germline, CDR1 is MNHEY and CDR2 SVGAGI. The CDR3 length is 13 residues. V lost 6 bases and J lost 4; bases outside the gene matches: 5. The CDR3: CASSTGAFYGYTF. CDR3 nucleotides: TGTGCCAGCAGCACAGGGGCGTTCTATGGCTACACCTTC.